Listed below are T cell receptor beta chains from one sample, sequenced in a study of blood T cell repertoires in COVID-19. Measured with immunoSEQ multiplex PCR; TCRdb has only the in-frame clones, and not every one. The data hold about 180,000 clones, with approximately 88% observed a single time. The sample comprised peripheral blood. The receptors stem from a woman in her 40s with COVID-19, enrolled during active disease. CDR3s include the opening cysteine and the closing phenylalanine or tryptophan. D genes are given only for firm matches. Only some rows state a clone size, as once, few, many or a class for expanded clones.

j_gene	v_gene	d_gene	abundance	CDR3aa	CDR3nt
TRBJ1-1	TRBV5-5	NA	NA	CASSLPTGTTEAFF	TGTGCCAGCAGCTTACCTACAGGGACCACTGAAGCTTTCTTT
TRBJ2-7	TRBV5-5	NA	many	CASSWGETSFMFYEQYF	TGTGCCAGCAGCTGGGGGGAGACTAGTTTTATGTTCTACGAGCAGTACTTC
TRBJ1-3	TRBV4-1	NA	NA	CASSLDTFDSGNTIYF	TGCGCCAGCAGCCTGGACACCTTTGACTCTGGAAACACCATATATTTT
TRBJ2-3	TRBV7-9	NA	NA	CASSYPGLSTDTQYF	TGTGCCAGCAGTTATCCGGGACTCAGCACAGATACGCAGTATTTT
TRBJ1-5	TRBV20-1	NA	NA	CSASTGATPNQPQHF	TGCAGTGCTAGTACTGGGGCCACCCCCAATCAGCCCCAGCATTTT
TRBJ2-4	TRBV2	TRBD1	NA	CASRDRGHIQYF	TGTGCCAGCCGGGACAGGGGGCACATTCAGTACTTC
TRBJ2-1	TRBV7-8	NA	NA	CASSLNREYNEQFF	TGTGCCAGCAGCTTAAACAGGGAGTACAATGAGCAGTTCTTC
TRBJ2-7	TRBV2	NA	NA	CASSNGGYEQYF	TGTGCCAGCAGCAACGGGGGCTACGAGCAGTACTTC
TRBJ2-3	TRBV11-3	TRBD2	once	CASSLGLAGADTQYF	TGTGCCAGCAGCTTAGGACTAGCGGGGGCAGATACGCAGTATTTT
TRBJ2-1	TRBV7-3	TRBD1	NA	CASRRTGSNEQFF	TGTGCCAGCCGGAGGACAGGGAGCAATGAGCAGTTCTTC
TRBJ1-4	TRBV11-2	NA	NA	CASSLDNWGKLFF	TGTGCCAGCAGCTTGGACAACTGGGGAAAACTGTTTTTT
TRBJ1-5	TRBV19	NA	NA	CASSFREPNQPQHF	TGTGCCAGTAGTTTTCGGGAGCCAAATCAGCCCCAGCATTTT
TRBJ1-1	TRBV5-1	NA	NA	CASRSQAAGTEAFF	TGCGCCAGCAGGTCCCAGGCGGCGGGCACTGAAGCTTTCTTT
TRBJ2-3	TRBV6-5	NA	once	CASSYRAGYTDTQYF	TGTGCCAGCAGTTACAGGGCGGGGTACACAGATACGCAGTATTTT
TRBJ2-3	TRBV5-6	NA	NA	CASSPRQAVSTDTQYF	TGTGCCAGCAGCCCCCGACAGGCCGTAAGCACAGATACGCAGTATTTT